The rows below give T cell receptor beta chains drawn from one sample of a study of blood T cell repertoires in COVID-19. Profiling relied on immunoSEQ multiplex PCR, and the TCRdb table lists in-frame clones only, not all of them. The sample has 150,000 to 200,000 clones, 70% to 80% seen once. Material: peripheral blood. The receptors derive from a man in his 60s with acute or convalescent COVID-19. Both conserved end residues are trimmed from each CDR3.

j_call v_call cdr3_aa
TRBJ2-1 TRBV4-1 ASSQEEGDNEQF
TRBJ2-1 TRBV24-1 ATSDWRARDRGYNEQF
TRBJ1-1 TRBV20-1 SASRDGGADTEAF
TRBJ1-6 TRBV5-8 ASSLGRGASPLH
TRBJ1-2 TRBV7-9 ASSFSGTNLYGYT
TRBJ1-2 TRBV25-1 ASSREEAYGYT
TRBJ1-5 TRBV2 ASSGLNSNQPQH
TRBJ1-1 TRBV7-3 ASSPPGRGTEAF
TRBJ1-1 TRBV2 ASSEQASPTEAF
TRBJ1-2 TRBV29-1 SVPGQGGNYGYT
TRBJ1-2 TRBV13 ASSPTGGPNYGYT
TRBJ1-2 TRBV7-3 ASSLTPDGYGYT
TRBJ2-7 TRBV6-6 ASGPGHRSILYYEQY
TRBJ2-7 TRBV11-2 ASSLASLTGQE
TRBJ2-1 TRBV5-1 ASSLAAGLDYNEQF
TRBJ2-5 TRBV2 ASSEFGGKETQY
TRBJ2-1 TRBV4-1 ASSQGRDNEQF
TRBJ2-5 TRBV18 ASSPTAGAYQETQY
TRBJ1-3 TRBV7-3 ASSPKPRTHSGNTIY
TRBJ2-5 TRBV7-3 ASSTTGEETQY
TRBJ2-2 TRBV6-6 ASSSGHTSGGANTGELF
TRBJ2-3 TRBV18 ASSPPLQDTQY
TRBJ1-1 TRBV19 ASTQAGVRAF
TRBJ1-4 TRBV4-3 ASSHGVEGEKLF
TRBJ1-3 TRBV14 ASSHWTGAGNTIY
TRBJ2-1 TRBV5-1 ASSLGLAAYNEQF
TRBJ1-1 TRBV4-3 ASSQDQRGDTEAF
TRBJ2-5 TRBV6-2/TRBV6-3 ASSSLLAGEAETQY
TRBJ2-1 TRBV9 ASSYGGSSYNEQF
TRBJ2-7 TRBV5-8 ASSFRDRGYEQY
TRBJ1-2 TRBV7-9 ASSFPDRDYGYT
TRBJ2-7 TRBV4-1 ASSPGTGSYEQY
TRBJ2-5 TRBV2 ASSTGPQTQY
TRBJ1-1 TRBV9 ASSAVWGVPEAF
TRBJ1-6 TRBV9 ASSVDSYNSPLH
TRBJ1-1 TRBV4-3 ASSQDRRLNTEAF
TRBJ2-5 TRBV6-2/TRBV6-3 ASSPGLAGVPYQETQY
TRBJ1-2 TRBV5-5 ASSLETGYGYT
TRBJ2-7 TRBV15 ATSRDRTGANGFEQY
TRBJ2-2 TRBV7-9 ASSLGQGISGELF
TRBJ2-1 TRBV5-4 ASSPDRGYNEQF
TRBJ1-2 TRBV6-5 ASMSGSGGKYGYT
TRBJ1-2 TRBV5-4 ASSLTGGGYGYT
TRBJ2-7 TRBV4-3 ASSQSQGYEQY
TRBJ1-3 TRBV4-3 ASSLDRGNTIY
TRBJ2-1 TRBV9 ASSPRGSGGAGEQF
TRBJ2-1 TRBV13 ASSPEGLAGSNEQF
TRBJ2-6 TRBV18 ASSDRVLGANVLT
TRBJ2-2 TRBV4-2 ASSERGPAGGELF
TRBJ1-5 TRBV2 ASSVQGTDQPQH
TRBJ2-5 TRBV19 ASSIGDRGNWETQY
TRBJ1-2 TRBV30 AWTDVPTGTYGYT
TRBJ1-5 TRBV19 ASSPGQLSNQPQH
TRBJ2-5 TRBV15 ATSRGRDQETQY
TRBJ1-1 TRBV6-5 ASSYLNRGMNTEAF
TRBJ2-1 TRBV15 ATSRGRDRALKSSYNEQF